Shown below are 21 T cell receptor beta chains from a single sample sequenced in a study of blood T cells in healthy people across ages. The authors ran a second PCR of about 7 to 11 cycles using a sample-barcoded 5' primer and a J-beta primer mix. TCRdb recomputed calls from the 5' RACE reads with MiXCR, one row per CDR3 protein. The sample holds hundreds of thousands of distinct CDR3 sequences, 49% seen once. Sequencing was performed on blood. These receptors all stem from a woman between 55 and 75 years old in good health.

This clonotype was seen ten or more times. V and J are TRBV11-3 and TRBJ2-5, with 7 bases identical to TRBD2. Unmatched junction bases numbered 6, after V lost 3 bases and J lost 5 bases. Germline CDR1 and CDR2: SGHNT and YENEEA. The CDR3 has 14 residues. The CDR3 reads CASSLTTSSETQYF. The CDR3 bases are TGTGCCAGCAGCTTGACGACTAGCTCTGAGACCCAGTACTTC.

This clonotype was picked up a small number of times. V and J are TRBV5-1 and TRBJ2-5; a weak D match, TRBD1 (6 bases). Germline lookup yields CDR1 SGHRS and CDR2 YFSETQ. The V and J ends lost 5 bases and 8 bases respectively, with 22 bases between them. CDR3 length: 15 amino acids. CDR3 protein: CASRSVGDNSETQYF. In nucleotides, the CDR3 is TGCGCCAGCAGGTCGGTGGGGGACAACTCAGAAACCCAGTACTTC.

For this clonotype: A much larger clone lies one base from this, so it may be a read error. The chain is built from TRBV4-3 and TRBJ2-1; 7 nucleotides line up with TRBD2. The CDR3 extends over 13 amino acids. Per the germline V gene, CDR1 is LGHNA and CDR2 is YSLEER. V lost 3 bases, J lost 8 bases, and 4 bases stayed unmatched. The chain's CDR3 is CASSHREVDEQFF. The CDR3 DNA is TGCGCCAGCAGCCACCGGGAGGTAGATGAGCAGTTCTTC.

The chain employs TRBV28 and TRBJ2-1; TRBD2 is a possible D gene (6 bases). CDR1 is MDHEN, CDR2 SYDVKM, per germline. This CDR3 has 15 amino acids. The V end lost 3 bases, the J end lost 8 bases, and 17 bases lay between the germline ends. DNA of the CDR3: TGTGCCAGCAGTTTCCTTAGCGGAGGCGTCCATGAGCAGTTCTTC. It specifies CASSFLSGGVHEQFF.

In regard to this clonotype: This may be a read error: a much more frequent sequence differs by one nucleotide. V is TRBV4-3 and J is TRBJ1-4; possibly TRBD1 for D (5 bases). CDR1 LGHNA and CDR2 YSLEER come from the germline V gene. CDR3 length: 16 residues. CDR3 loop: CVSSPGTEETNEKLFF. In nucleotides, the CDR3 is TGCGTCAGCAGCCCGGGGACGGAAGAGACTAATGAAAAACTGTTTTTT.

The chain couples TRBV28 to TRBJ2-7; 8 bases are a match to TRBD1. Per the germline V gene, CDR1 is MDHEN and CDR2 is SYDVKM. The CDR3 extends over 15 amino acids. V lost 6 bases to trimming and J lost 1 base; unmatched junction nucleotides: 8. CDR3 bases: TGTGCCAGCAGGCTACTGCAGGGGGCGTCCTACGAGCAGTACTTC. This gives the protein CASRLLQGASYEQYF.

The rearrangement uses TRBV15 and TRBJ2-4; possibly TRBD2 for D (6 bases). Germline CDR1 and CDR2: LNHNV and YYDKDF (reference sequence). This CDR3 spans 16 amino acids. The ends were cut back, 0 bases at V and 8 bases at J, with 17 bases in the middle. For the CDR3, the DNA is TGTGCCACCAGCAGAGATCTCCGGGGAGGAGAAGACATTCAGTACTTC. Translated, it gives CATSRDLRGGEDIQYF.

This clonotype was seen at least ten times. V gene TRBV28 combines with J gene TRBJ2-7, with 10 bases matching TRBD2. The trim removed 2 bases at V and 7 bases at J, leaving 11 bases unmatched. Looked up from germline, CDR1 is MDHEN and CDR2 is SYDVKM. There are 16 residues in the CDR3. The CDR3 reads CASSLLVGLAGEEQYF. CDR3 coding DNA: TGTGCCAGCAGTTTACTAGTCGGGCTAGCGGGAGAAGAGCAGTACTTC.

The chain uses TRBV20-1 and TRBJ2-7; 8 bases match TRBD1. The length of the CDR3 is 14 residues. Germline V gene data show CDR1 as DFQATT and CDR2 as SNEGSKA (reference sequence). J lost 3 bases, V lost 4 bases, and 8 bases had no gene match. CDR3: CSAITGTGHYEQYF. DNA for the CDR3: TGCAGTGCTATTACCGGGACAGGCCACTACGAGCAGTACTTC.

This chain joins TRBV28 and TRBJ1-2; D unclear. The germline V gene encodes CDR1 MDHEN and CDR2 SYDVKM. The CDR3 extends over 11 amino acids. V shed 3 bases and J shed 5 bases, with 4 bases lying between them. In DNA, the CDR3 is TGTGCCAGCAGTTTCCGGTATGGCTACACCTTC. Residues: CASSFRYGYTF.

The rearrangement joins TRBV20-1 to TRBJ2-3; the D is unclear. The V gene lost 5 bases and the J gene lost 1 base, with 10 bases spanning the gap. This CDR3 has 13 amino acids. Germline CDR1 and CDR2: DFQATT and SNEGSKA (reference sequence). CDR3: CSAPMSGTDTQYF. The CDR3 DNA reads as TGCAGTGCTCCAATGAGCGGCACAGATACGCAGTATTTT.

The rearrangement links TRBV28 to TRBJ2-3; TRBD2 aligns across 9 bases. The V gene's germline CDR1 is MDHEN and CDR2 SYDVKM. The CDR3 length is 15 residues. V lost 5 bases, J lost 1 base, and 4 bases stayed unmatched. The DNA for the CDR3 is TGTGCCAGCAGTCCGGGACTAGCCCGCACAGATACGCAGTATTTT. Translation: CASSPGLARTDTQYF.

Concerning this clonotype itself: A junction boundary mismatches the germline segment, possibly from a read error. CDR3 nucleotides: TGTGCCAGCAGTTTATCGCGGGGCCCATATGGTTACACCTTC. It translates to CASSLSRGPYGYTF. The V call is TRBV27, the J call TRBJ1-2, with D possibly being TRBD1 (5 bases). The CDR3 contains 14 residues. Germline V gene sequence: CDR1 MNHEY, CDR2 SMNVEV (reference sequence).

CDR3 protein: CASSPFSGRGYTGELFF. CDR3 nucleotides: TGTGCCAGCAGCCCTTTCTCGGGAAGGGGGTACACCGGGGAGCTGTTTTTT. The genes are TRBV7-8 and TRBJ2-2; TRBD1 might be the D (6 bases). From germline, CDR1 is SGHVS and CDR2 FQNEAQ. V shed 5 bases and J shed 3 bases, with 19 bases lying between them. This CDR3 is built from 17 residues. The full variable domain, its missing parts supplied by reference TRBV7-8 and TRBJ2-2, is GAGVSQSPRYKVAKRGQDVALRCDPISGHVSLFWYQQALGQGPEFLTYFQNEAQLDKSGLPSDRFFAERPEGSVSTLKIQRTQQEDSAVYLCASSPFSGRGYTGELFFGEGSRLTVL.

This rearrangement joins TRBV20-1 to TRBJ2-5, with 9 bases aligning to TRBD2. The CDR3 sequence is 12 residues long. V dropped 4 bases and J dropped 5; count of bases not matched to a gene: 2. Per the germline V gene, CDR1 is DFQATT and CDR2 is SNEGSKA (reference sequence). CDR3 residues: CSAMREGETQYF. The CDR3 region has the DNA TGCAGTGCTATGCGGGAGGGGGAGACCCAGTACTTC.

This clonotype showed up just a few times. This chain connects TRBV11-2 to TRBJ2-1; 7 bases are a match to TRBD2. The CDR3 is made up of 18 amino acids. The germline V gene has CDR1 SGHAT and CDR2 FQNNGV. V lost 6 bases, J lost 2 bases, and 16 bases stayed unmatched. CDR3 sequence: CASRSRTGGGDTYNEQFF. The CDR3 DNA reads TGTGCCAGCAGATCTCGAACCGGGGGAGGGGATACCTACAATGAGCAGTTCTTC.

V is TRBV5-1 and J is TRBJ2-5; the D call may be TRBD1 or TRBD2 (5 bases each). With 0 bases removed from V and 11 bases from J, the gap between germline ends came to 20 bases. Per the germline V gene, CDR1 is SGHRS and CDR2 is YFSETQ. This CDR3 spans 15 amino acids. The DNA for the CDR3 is TGCGCCAGCAGCTTGGCCCGGGGCAGATCCTACGGGCAGTACTTC. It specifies CASSLARGRSYGQYF.

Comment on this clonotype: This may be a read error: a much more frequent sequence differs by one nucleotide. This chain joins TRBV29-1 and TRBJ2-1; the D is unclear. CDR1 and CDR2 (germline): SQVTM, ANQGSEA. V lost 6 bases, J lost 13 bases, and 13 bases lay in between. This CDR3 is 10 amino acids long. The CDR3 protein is CSVAFRSQFF. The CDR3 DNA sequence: TGCAGCGTCGCCTTTCGGTCCCAGTTCTTC.

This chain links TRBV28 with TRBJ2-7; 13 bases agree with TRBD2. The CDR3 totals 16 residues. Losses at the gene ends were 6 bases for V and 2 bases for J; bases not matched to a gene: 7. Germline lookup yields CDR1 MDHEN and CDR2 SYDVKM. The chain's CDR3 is CASRDSGTSGTYEQYF. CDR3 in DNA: TGTGCCAGCAGGGATTCCGGGACTAGCGGGACCTACGAGCAGTACTTC. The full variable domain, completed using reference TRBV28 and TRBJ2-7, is DVKVTQSSRYLVKRTGEKVFLECVQDMDHENMFWYRQDPGLGLRLIYFSYDVKMKEKGDIPEGYSVSREKKERFSLILESASTNQTSMYLCASRDSGTSGTYEQYFGPGTRLTVT.

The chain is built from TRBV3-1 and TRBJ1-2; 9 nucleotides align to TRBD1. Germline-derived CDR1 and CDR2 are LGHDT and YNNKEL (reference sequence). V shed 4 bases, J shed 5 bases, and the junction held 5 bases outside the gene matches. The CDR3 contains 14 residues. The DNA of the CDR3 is TGTGCCAGCAGCCGAACAGGGGGCGCTTATGGCTACACCTTC. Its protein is CASSRTGGAYGYTF.

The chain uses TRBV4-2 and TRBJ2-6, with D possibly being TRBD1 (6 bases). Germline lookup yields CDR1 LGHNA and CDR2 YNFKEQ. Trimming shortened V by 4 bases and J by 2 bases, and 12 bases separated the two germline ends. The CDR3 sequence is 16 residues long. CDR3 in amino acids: CASSREGGTGANVLTF. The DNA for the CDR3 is TGTGCCAGCAGCCGAGAAGGGGGTACTGGGGCCAACGTCCTGACTTTC.